These 15 T cell receptor beta chains were sequenced from one sample in a study of cytomegalovirus exposure and HLA in healthy donors. PCR was performed using 60 Vbeta and 13 Jbeta primers. TCRdb's table, derived via immunoSEQ multiplex PCR, lists solely in-frame clones and lacks some. Its listing shows some 70,000 clones. The sequencing input was PBMCs. These receptor sequences come from a boy aged 5-17 years in good health and CMV-seronegative.

The V gene is TRBV18, the J gene TRBJ1-1, with D unresolved. This CDR3 comprises 14 residues. Germline V gene sequence: CDR1 KGHSH, CDR2 LQKENI. The V end was cut by 8 bases, the J end by 4 bases, with 17 bases between. The CDR3: CASRQEGMGTEAFF. DNA of the CDR3: TGTGCCAGCCGGCAGGAGGGAATGGGCACTGAAGCTTTCTTT.

The chain is built from TRBV30 and TRBJ2-3, with D possibly being TRBD1 (7 bases). The CDR3 contains 15 residues. V lost 1 base and J 4 bases, leaving 15 bases between the germline ends. Per the germline V gene, CDR1 is GTSNPN and CDR2 is SVGIG (reference sequence). The CDR3 loop is CAWSGRGRMPDTQYF. The CDR3 DNA reads as TGTGCCTGGAGTGGGAGGGGGCGCATGCCAGATACGCAGTATTTT.

The chain combines TRBV7-9 with TRBJ2-7, with TRBD1 as a possible D gene (5 bases). V was clipped by 1 base and J by 7 bases, with 14 bases between them. Germline lookup yields CDR1 SEHNR and CDR2 FQNEAQ (reference sequence). The CDR3 covers 14 residues. CDR3 in DNA: TGTGCCAGCAGCTTAGGAGTTAGGGGCGGAGAGCAGTACTTC. Amino acids: CASSLGVRGGEQYF.

V gene TRBV6-6 combines with J gene TRBJ2-5; TRBD2 aligns across 8 bases. The CDR3 has 15 amino acids. Germline V gives CDR1 MNHNY, CDR2 SVGAGI (reference sequence). The V segment lost 6 bases and the J segment 3 bases; nucleotides outside the gene matches: 9. The CDR3 DNA reads as TGTGCCAGCAGCCACGGGGCGGGGGGAAAAGAGACCCAGTACTTC. This sequence encodes CASSHGAGGKETQYF.

J is TRBJ2-7 and V is TRBV5-4; TRBD2 matches at 7 bases. Germline values: CDR1 SGHNT, CDR2 YYREEE (reference sequence). Trimming at V came to 2 bases and at J to 5 bases, leaving 10 bases not matched to a gene. The CDR3 is made up of 15 amino acids. This chain's CDR3 is CASSLTREVSHEQYF. CDR3 coding DNA: TGTGCCAGCAGCTTAACACGGGAGGTTTCCCACGAGCAGTACTTC.

This chain uses TRBV30 with TRBJ2-6; the match to TRBD2 covers 12 bases. The CDR3 sequence is 16 residues long. Per the germline V gene, CDR1 is GTSNPN and CDR2 is SVGIG (reference sequence). Trimming took 8 bases from V and 2 from J; bases not matched to a gene: 7. The CDR3 DNA reads TGTGCCAGAGGGACTAGCGGGCAAACTGGGGCCAACGTCCTGACTTTC. Protein product: CARGTSGQTGANVLTF.

This chain connects TRBV2 to TRBJ1-2; D possibly corresponds to TRBD1 (6 bases). Germline CDR1 reads SNHLY; CDR2 reads FYNNEI. Trimming took 4 bases from V and 8 from J, leaving 20 bases between them. The CDR3 is 15 amino acids. CDR3 protein: CASSVREGQLGGYTF. In DNA, the CDR3 is TGTGCCAGCAGTGTTAGGGAAGGACAGTTAGGAGGCTACACCTTC.

The chain joins TRBV7-2 to TRBJ1-2, with TRBD1 as a possible D gene (5 bases). The V end was cut by 5 bases, the J end by 5 bases, with 15 bases between. The CDR3 has 14 amino acids. Germline loops: CDR1 SGHTA, CDR2 FQGNSA. The CDR3 DNA is TGTGCCAGCAGCCTCAACAGGAATCAGTATGGCTACACCTTC. Translated, it gives CASSLNRNQYGYTF.

The chain carries TRBV18 and TRBJ2-5; 10 bases align to TRBD1. Germline CDR1 reads KGHSH; CDR2 reads LQKENI. V was clipped by 6 bases and J by 3 bases; unmatched bases: 7. CDR3 length: 15 residues. CDR3 region: CASSRDGTGEETQYF. CDR3 DNA: TGTGCCAGCTCGCGAGACGGGACAGGGGAAGAGACCCAGTACTTC.

This chain links TRBV18 with TRBJ2-2; 11 bases are a match to TRBD1. The germline gives CDR1 KGHSH, CDR2 LQKENI. J lost 6 bases, V lost 2 bases, and 11 bases had no gene match. CDR3 length: 18 amino acids. CDR3 DNA sequence: TGTGCCAGCTCACCAAGTCGGATTGGACAGGGGGCGCCCGGGGAGCTGTTTTTT. Residues: CASSPSRIGQGAPGELFF.

V and J are TRBV9 and TRBJ2-7, with 8 nucleotides matching TRBD2. In germline, CDR1 is SGDLS, CDR2 YYNGEE. The CDR3 runs 16 residues. V was clipped by 2 bases and J by 1 base; unmatched bases: 8. CDR3 coding DNA: TGTGCCAGCAGCGTCGACGGGACTAGAGGTTCCTACGAGCAGTACTTC. Translation: CASSVDGTRGSYEQYF.

CDR3 amino acids: CASSQWGDPVVDEQFF. The CDR3 region has the DNA TGTGCCAGCAGCCAATGGGGGGATCCGGTTGTAGATGAGCAGTTCTTC. The chain carries TRBV9 and TRBJ2-1; the D gene is possibly TRBD2 (6 bases). Per germline, CDR1 SGDLS and CDR2 YYNGEE. The CDR3 consists of 16 residues. V lost 4 bases to trimming and J lost 8 bases, with 22 bases between them.

The chain carries TRBV28 and TRBJ1-5; TRBD1 matches at 7 bases. This CDR3 is 13 amino acids long. The V gene end was trimmed by 1 base and the J gene end by 11 bases; junction bases not matched to a gene: 5. CDR1 and CDR2 from the germline V gene are MDHEN and SYDVKM. The CDR3 protein is CASSLLIGGAQHF. As DNA, the CDR3 is TGTGCCAGCAGTTTATTAATAGGGGGCGCCCAGCATTTT.

Concerning this clone itself: Relative to the germline gene, one junction end is altered; a read error may explain this. The V gene is TRBV10-3, the J gene TRBJ1-4; 7 bases agree with TRBD1. Germline CDR1 is ENHRY and CDR2 is SYGVKD. The CDR3 has 15 residues. CDR3: CAIRSAGGSNEKLFF. CDR3 coding DNA: TGTGCTATCAGATCTGCAGGGGGTTCCAATGAAAAACTGTTTTTT.

This sequence joins TRBV6-6 and TRBJ2-7; D unresolved. Between the trimmed V and J ends, which lost 0 bases and 0 bases, there was a span of 6 bases. Looked up from germline, CDR1 is MNHNY and CDR2 is SVGAGI (reference sequence). The length of the CDR3 is 14 residues. CDR3 nucleotides: TGTGCCAGCAGTTACTCCCAGAACTCCTACGAGCAGTACTTC. Translating it yields CASSYSQNSYEQYF.